Listed below are T cell receptor beta chains from one sample, sequenced in a study of control samples from healthy donors and cancer patients. TCRdb's copy holds only in-frame clones and misses some; the assay was immunoSEQ multiplex PCR. This repertoire shows 100,000 to 150,000 clones, roughly 89% found once; its top ten account for less than 6%. The sequenced sample was blood. The receptors come from a man aged 18 to 29 in good health. Both conserved end residues are part of each CDR3. Each record gives: D gene, J gene, V gene, clone size, CDR3 protein, CDR3 DNA. D genes are given only for firm matches. Expanded clones are given a class, and other clones once, few, many or no size at all.

>.|TRBJ1-1|TRBV6-5|once
CASSYSRPMNTEAFF
TGTGCCAGCAGTTACTCTCGCCCCATGAACACTGAAGCTTTCTTT
>.|TRBJ1-4|TRBV2|.
CASRVGQYRAEKLFF
TGTGCCAGCAGGGTCGGCCAGTACAGGGCTGAAAAACTGTTTTTT
>.|TRBJ2-3|TRBV7-6|once
CASSLEGGLTDTQYF
TGTGCCAGCAGCTTAGAGGGGGGACTTACAGATACGCAGTATTTT
>TRBD1|TRBJ2-4|TRBV3-1/TRBV3-2|.
CASSQERDRGEPKNIQYF
TGTGCCAGCAGCCAAGAGAGGGACAGGGGGGAGCCCAAAAACATTCAGTACTTC
>.|TRBJ1-2|TRBV10-3|.
CAISESGLPYTF
TGTGCCATCAGTGAGTCTGGGTTACCATACACCTTC
>.|TRBJ1-6|TRBV15|.
CATSRDRQVNSPLHF
TGTGCCACCAGCAGAGATCGCCAGGTTAATTCACCCCTCCACTTT
>.|TRBJ2-1|TRBV3-1/TRBV3-2|few
CASSPRRDSSYNEQFF
TGTGCCAGCAGCCCCCGGCGGGACAGCTCCTACAATGAGCAGTTCTTC
>TRBD1|TRBJ2-7|TRBV7-2|.
CASSSSGTGGYEQYF
TGTGCCAGCAGCTCCTCCGGGACAGGGGGCTACGAGCAGTACTTC
>TRBD2|TRBJ2-7|TRBV15|.
CATSPTSGLFEQYF
TGTGCCACCAGTCCTACTAGCGGTCTTTTCGAGCAGTACTTC
>TRBD1|TRBJ2-5|TRBV25-1|few
CASSEFLGQGETQYF
TGTGCCAGCAGTGAATTCCTGGGACAGGGGGAGACCCAGTACTTC
>.|TRBJ1-2|TRBV9|.
CASSVGGSGPGYTF
TGTGCCAGCAGCGTAGGGGGGAGTGGCCCGGGCTACACCTTC
>.|TRBJ1-6|TRBV27|.
CASTTLGQGDSPLHF
TGTGCCAGCACCACCCTCGGGCAGGGTGATTCACCCCTCCACTTT
>.|TRBJ2-7|TRBV29-1|.
CSVAHRGGYEQYF
TGCAGCGTTGCCCATCGGGGTGGCTACGAGCAGTACTTC
>.|TRBJ2-2|TRBV27|once
CASGVELGAGELFF
TGTGCCAGCGGAGTAGAGCTGGGAGCCGGGGAGCTGTTTTTT
>.|TRBJ1-1|TRBV3-1/TRBV3-2|.
CASSQADSEAFF
TGTGCCAGCAGCCAAGCGGACAGTGAAGCTTTCTTT
>.|TRBJ2-5|TRBV3-1/TRBV3-2|once
CASSRGTQYF
TGTGCCAGCAGCCGGGGGACCCAGTACTTC
>.|TRBJ2-1|TRBV6-6|.
CAGGNRDSSNEQFF
TGTGCCGGCGGGAACCGGGACTCCTCCAATGAGCAGTTCTTC
>.|TRBJ1-5|TRBV30|.
CACAWRGFNQPQHF
TGTGCCTGCGCCTGGAGGGGATTCAATCAGCCCCAGCATTTT
>.|TRBJ2-7|TRBV9|.
CASSRKFCGYEQYF
TGTGCCAGCAGCAGGAAATTCTGTGGCTACGAGCAGTACTTC
>.|TRBJ1-5|TRBV5-1|.
CASSLVGAGDQPQHF
TGCGCCAGCAGCTTGGTTGGGGCAGGCGATCAGCCCCAGCATTTT
>TRBD2|TRBJ2-2|TRBV29-1|.
CSVAGLAGGYTGELFF
TGCAGCGTTGCGGGACTAGCGGGGGGATACACCGGGGAGCTGTTTTTT
>TRBD2|TRBJ2-1|TRBV4-1|.
CASSLGGSGNEQFF
TGCGCCAGCAGCCTCGGGGGGAGCGGCAATGAGCAGTTCTTC
>TRBD1|TRBJ1-1|TRBV10-3|.
CAISESGRGMNTEAFF
TGTGCCATCAGTGAGTCGGGCAGGGGGATGAACACTGAAGCTTTCTTT
>.|TRBJ2-3|TRBV15|.
CATSRVRQGTDTQYF
TGTGCCACCAGCAGAGTGAGACAGGGCACAGATACGCAGTATTTT
>.|TRBJ2-2|TRBV5-1|.
CASSLEGSGELFF
TGCGCCAGCAGCCTAGAAGGTAGCGGGGAGCTGTTTTTT
>TRBD2|TRBJ2-7|TRBV4-1|.
CASSQGIGTTYEQYF
TGCGCCAGCAGCCAAGGAATAGGGACTACCTACGAGCAGTACTTC
>.|TRBJ2-3|TRBV5-1|.
CASSSLPSGTDTQYF
TGCGCCAGCAGCTCCCTACCCTCAGGCACAGATACGCAGTATTTT
>TRBD1|TRBJ2-1|TRBV10-1|.
CASSHRDSSYNEQFF
TGCGCCAGCAGCCACCGGGACAGCTCCTACAATGAGCAGTTCTTC
>.|TRBJ1-5|TRBV6-6|once
CASSYGRQNQPQHF
TGTGCCAGCAGTTACGGACGACAGAATCAGCCCCAGCATTTT
>TRBD1|TRBJ1-1|TRBV12-5|.
CASGLRTGGRMNTEAFF
TGTGCTAGTGGCCTTAGAACAGGGGGCCGCATGAACACTGAAGCTTTCTTT
>.|TRBJ2-4|TRBV7-9|.
CASSLSQGFSTSAKNIQYF
TGTGCCAGCAGCTTATCCCAGGGGTTTAGCACGTCGGCCAAAAACATTCAGTACTTC
>.|TRBJ1-2|TRBV6-5|.
CASSYGAGDNYGYTF
TGTGCCAGCAGTTACGGAGCGGGGGACAACTATGGCTACACCTTC
>TRBD1|TRBJ2-6|TRBV28|once
CASRYTGASGANVLTF
TGTGCCAGCAGATATACAGGGGCCTCTGGGGCCAACGTCCTGACTTTC
>TRBD1|TRBJ1-2|TRBV2|.
CASTPPDRGSRGYGYTF
TGTGCCAGCACACCTCCGGACAGGGGTTCTCGCGGCTATGGCTACACCTTC
>.|TRBJ2-1|TRBV4-1|.
CASSPTVRGEQFF
TGCGCCAGCAGCCCAACGGTACGCGGTGAGCAGTTCTTC
>.|TRBJ1-5|TRBV6-1|.
CASSEADSNQPQHF
TGTGCCAGCAGTGAGGCGGATAGCAATCAGCCCCAGCATTTT
>.|TRBJ2-5|TRBV5-1|.
CASSPGVGPQETQYF
TGCGCCAGCAGCCCGGGCGTGGGACCACAAGAGACCCAGTACTTC
>.|TRBJ2-1|TRBV20-1|.
CSTSSYNEQFF
TGCAGTACAAGCTCCTACAATGAGCAGTTCTTC